Given below is one TCR beta chain in context. One entry per CDR3 protein, called by TCRdb with MiXCR from the 5' RACE reads. The sample carries 470,000 or so distinct CDR3 sequences, 20% recorded once. The sample comes from a study of T-cell memory formation after mild COVID-19. CDR1 and CDR2 (germline): GTSNPN, SVGIG (reference sequence). Trimming pared 1 base from V and 8 bases from J, leaving 9 bases between. CDR3 length: 11 residues. The sample taken for sequencing was PBMCs or a T cell subset sorted from them (not recorded which). The TCR originated in an adult woman who had mild COVID-19 (a few samples of this study predate the infection). Cell type and time point are not known. The V and J genes are TRBV30 and TRBJ2-7; D is ambiguous. The CDR3 loop reads CAWSDSIKQYF. CDR3 nucleotide sequence: TGTGCCTGGAGTGACAGTATCAAGCAGTACTTC.